This TCR beta chain was captured in a study of T-cell reconstitution after alpha-beta-depleted transplantation in children. This CDR3 region has 14 residues. With V trimmed by 3 bases and J by 7 bases, 8 bases remained unmatched. Germline V gene lookup returns CDR1 MDHEN and CDR2 SYDVKM. Preparation of the TCRbeta library involved a method that used unique molecular identifiers. Each CDR3 protein is one row after TCRdb ran MiXCR on the PCR reads. The table shows some 530,000 distinct CDR3 sequences, with 12% occurring only once. This clonotype has at least ten counts. This specimen was PBMCs from the stem cell graft donor, taken from the stem cell graft. This rearrangement joins TRBV28 to TRBJ1-2; 7 bases map to TRBD1. This TCR was recovered from a human donor who donated a stem cell graft to a child with combined immunodeficiency. The CDR3 here is CASSFSGTAAGYTF. The CDR3 DNA follows: TGTGCCAGCAGTTTCTCCGGGACAGCGGCTGGCTACACCTTC.